This T cell receptor (beta chain) was retrieved from a study of T cell responses to AZD1222 COVID-19 vaccine listed by TCRdb under 2021. Regarding the study in general: A total of around 240 trial participants underwent TCR sequencing, of whom under 220 had received two doses of AZD1222 and approximately 26 had received two doses of the MenACWY control vaccine. Enrollment into the trials was organized by age into subgroups of 18-55, 56-69 and 70-plus years, and those subgroups contained roughly 160, 29 and 62 TCR-sequenced participants, respectively.

What the research found in general, with its limitations: Spike-specific TCR breadth and depth rose significantly after two AZD1222 doses compared with day 0 and with MenACWY recipients. Only a handful of AZD1222 recipients were SARS-CoV-2 seropositive at baseline, limiting conclusions about previously exposed vaccinees. Reportedly, almost half of the unique spike-specific TCRs recognized epitopes lying outside the regions that are mutated in the B.1.351 and B.1.1.7 variants. The whole spike protein was spanned by vaccine-associated CD4 TCRs, and dominant responses were seen in regions 160-218 and 743-854. In the small 56-69-year group, the increase in depth fell short of significance, most likely because of low power. No day 14 peak-response samples were available, so repertoires were characterized only after the peak T cell response. Participants were mostly white British, with more females than males. The authors suggested clonal diversity may have been underestimated.

As for this clone: Its target antigen remains unknown. Base qualities are not at hand, and no much larger clone is one base apart.

As encoded in the germline V gene, CDR1 is MDHEN while CDR2 is SYDVKM. V and J are truncated by 10 bases and 4 bases respectively, leaving an intervening sequence of 18 bases. The CDR3, from cysteine to phenylalanine, totals 14 residues. Only the CDR3 DNA is retained, 42 bases long and in frame from the first base. The CDR3 regions of human TCRbeta chains were analyzed by immunosequencing. Regarding the original processing steps: TCRs in the repertoires were compared against a reference library of SARS-CoV-2-specific TCRs that had been generated with the MIRA antigen-specificity platform. Breadth was defined as the fraction of unique TCRs that were SARS-CoV-2-associated, and depth was defined as the fraction of total T cells that were SARS-CoV-2-associated. Using the MIRA data, each spike-specific TCR was assigned both to the spike region to which the TCR was reactive and to a CD4 or CD8 class. Log10-transformed breadth and depth values were compared by one-way ANOVA with Sidak's multiple comparisons tests. This is the immuneACCESS table as TCRdb keeps it, with only in-frame sequences that have V and J called. A part of the clones is gone; compared with another copy, unresolved V genes explain less than half, and the rest is unexplained. D and trimming come from the DNA, and the V and J calls and clone size come from that table. The sample table records roughly 150,000 clones; 85% to 90% of these occur just once. Around 3.1% of the sample goes to the ten largest clones.

The sample's time point label, in plain terms: about 28 days (+/-7) after the second vaccine dose. Because spike-specific TCR depth and breadth did not differ between the two schedules, AZD1222 recipients who got a second dose at roughly 4 weeks were pooled with those who got a second dose at roughly 12 weeks. Vaccinee samples were obtained from the UK trials COV001 and COV002, which included a single-blind randomized controlled phase 2/3 trial of AZD1222 (ChAdOx1 nCoV-19) in healthy adults. For TCRbeta chain sequencing, PBMC samples were collected from trial participants at day 0 and at day 28 after the second dose.

The clonotype was recovered from an adult who received the AZD1222 COVID-19 vaccine. The input for sequencing was peripheral blood, taken 28 days after the second AZD1222 dose. Rearrangement joined TRBV28 to TRBJ2-3; no D segment can be confidently identified. The DNA sequence is as follows: TGTGCCACCTCAGCCGCCCCCCTGCCAGATACGCAGTATTTT. Translation gives CATSAAPLPDTQYF.